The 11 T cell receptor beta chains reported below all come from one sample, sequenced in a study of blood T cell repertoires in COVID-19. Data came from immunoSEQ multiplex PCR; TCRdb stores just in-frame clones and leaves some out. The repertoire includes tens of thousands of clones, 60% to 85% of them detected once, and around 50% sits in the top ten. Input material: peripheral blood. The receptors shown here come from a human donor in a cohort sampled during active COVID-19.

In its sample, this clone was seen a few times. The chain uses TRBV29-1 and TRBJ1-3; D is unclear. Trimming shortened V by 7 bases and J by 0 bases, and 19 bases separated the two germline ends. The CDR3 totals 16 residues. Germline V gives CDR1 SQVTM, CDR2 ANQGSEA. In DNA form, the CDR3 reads TGCAGCGCTGTGCCCGCGGGGAGGAACTCTGGAAACACCATATATTTT. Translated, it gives CSAVPAGRNSGNTIYF.

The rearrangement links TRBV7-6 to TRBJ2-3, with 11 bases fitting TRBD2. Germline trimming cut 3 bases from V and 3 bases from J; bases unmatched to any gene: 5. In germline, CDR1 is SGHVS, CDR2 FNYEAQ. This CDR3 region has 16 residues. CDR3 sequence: CASSFDASGGTDTQYF. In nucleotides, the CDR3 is TGTGCCAGCAGCTTCGATGCTAGCGGGGGGACAGATACGCAGTATTTT.

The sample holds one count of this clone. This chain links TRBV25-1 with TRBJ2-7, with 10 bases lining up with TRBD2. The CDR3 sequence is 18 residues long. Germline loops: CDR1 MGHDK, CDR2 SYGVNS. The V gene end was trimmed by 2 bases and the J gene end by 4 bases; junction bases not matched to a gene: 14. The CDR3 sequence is CASSEQGASSGRFYEQYF. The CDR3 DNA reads TGTGCCAGCAGTGAACAGGGGGCCTCTAGCGGGAGATTTTACGAGCAGTACTTC.

The DNA of the CDR3 is TGTGCCAGCAGGGTGGGACTAGCGGGAGAATTTAAGCAGTACTTC. Its protein is CASRVGLAGEFKQYF. This sequence joins TRBV6-5 and TRBJ2-7; TRBD2 matches at 14 bases. This CDR3 comprises 15 residues. The V and J ends lost 6 bases and 8 bases, in that order; junction bases with no gene match: 9. Per germline, CDR1 MNHEY and CDR2 SVGAGI.

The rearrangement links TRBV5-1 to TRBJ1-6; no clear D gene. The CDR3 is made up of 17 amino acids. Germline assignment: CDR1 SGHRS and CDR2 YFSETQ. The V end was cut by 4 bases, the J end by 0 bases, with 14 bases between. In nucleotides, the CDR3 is TGCGCCAGCAGCGCAGGCGGCGGGAGCTCCTATAATTCACCCCTCCACTTT. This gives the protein CASSAGGGSSYNSPLHF.

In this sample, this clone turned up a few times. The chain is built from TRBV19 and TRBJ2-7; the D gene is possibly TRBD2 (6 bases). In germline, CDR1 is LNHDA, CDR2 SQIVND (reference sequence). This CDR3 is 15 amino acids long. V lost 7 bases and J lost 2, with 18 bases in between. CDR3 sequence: CASTLQVAATYEQYF. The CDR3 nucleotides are TGTGCCAGTACCCTCCAGGTAGCGGCCACCTACGAGCAGTACTTC.

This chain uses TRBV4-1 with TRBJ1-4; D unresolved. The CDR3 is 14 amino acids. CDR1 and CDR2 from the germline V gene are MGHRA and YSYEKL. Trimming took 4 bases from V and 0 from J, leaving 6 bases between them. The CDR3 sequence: CASSPGTTNEKLFF. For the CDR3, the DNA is TGCGCCAGCAGCCCCGGGACAACTAATGAAAAACTGTTTTTT.

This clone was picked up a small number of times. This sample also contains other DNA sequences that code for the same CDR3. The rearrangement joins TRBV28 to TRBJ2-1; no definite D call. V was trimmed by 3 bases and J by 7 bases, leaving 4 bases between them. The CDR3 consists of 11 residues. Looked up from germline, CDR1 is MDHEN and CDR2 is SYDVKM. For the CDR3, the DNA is TGTGCCAGCAGTTTGAGAAATGAGCAGTTCTTC. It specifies CASSLRNEQFF. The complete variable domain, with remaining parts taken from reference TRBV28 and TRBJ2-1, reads DVKVTQSSRYLVKRTGEKVFLECVQDMDHENMFWYRQDPGLGLRLIYFSYDVKMKEKGDIPEGYSVSREKKERFSLILESASTNQTSMYLCASSLRNEQFFGPGTRLTVL.

The CDR3: CASSQVGPPWGGEETQYF. In DNA form, the CDR3 reads TGCGCCAGCAGCCAAGTGGGACCTCCTTGGGGAGGGGAAGAGACCCAGTACTTC. V and J are TRBV4-1 and TRBJ2-5; 7 nucleotides match TRBD2. The length of the CDR3 is 18 residues. With 1 base clipped from V and 3 bases from J, the junction kept 14 bases outside the gene matches. Germline V CDR1 and CDR2: MGHRA, YSYEKL.

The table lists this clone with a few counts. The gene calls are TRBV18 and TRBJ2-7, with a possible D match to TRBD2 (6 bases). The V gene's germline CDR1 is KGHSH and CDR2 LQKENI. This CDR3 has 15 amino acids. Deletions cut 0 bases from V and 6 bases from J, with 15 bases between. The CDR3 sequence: CASSPPVGGTSEQYF. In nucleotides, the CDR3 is TGTGCCAGCTCACCACCTGTGGGAGGAACAAGCGAGCAGTACTTC.

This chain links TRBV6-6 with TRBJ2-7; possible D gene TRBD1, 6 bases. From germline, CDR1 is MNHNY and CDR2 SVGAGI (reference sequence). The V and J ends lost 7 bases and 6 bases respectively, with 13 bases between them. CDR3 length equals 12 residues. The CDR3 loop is CASNDPGVEQYF. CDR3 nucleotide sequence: TGTGCCAGCAACGACCCAGGGGTCGAGCAGTACTTC.